The source of this T cell receptor beta chain is a study of T cell responses to AZD1222 COVID-19 vaccine. Study observations and caveats: Unmutated variant regions reportedly attract nearly half of all spike-specific TCRs. Females made up more of the donors, who were largely white British, and clonal diversity may have come out too low. Spike-specific TCRs gained breadth and depth after people received two AZD1222 doses.

Of note for this clone: The antigen remains undetermined.

Assay: immunoSEQ multiplex PCR; the TCRdb copy retains only in-frame clones and omits some. The sample has 95,000 to 150,000 clones, around 89% seen once. The CDR3 covers 15 residues. Per the germline V gene, CDR1 is MNHEY and CDR2 is SVGAGI. J was trimmed by 3 bases and V by 0 bases; bases with no gene match: 4. Sequencing used peripheral blood, obtained on day 0 of MenACWY control vaccination. This TCR derives from an adult in good health. The chain has TRBV6-5 and TRBJ2-7; TRBD1 matches at 8 bases. The CDR3 DNA sequence: TGTGCCAGCAGTTACTCATCCGGGACAGGCTACGAGCAGTACTTC. Protein product: CASSYSSGTGYEQYF.